Listed below are T cell receptor beta chains from one sample, sequenced in a study of cytomegalovirus exposure and HLA in healthy donors. Produced via immunoSEQ multiplex PCR; TCRdb's table is partial and in-frame only. The data show around 150,000 clones, roughly 74% seen once. Sequences were obtained from PBMCs. The origin of the receptors is a woman in her 40s in good health and CMV-seropositive. Both conserved end residues are part of each CDR3. The order of the fields is D gene, J gene, V gene, clone size, CDR3 DNA, CDR3 protein. D genes are given only for firm matches. Clone size is given for some rows only: seen once, a few or many times, or a class if the clone is expanded.

d_gene: .
j_gene: TRBJ1-1
v_gene: TRBV29-1
abundance: .
CDR3nt: TGCAGCGCCTCCTCGTGGGGGAGGGGTAATACTGAAGCTTTCTTT
CDR3aa: CSASSWGRGNTEAFF

d_gene: TRBD1
j_gene: TRBJ2-5
v_gene: TRBV2
abundance: .
CDR3nt: TGTGCCAGCGGGAGCCAACAGGGGATCGAGACCCAGTACTTC
CDR3aa: CASGSQQGIETQYF

d_gene: .
j_gene: TRBJ1-1
v_gene: TRBV5-6
abundance: .
CDR3nt: TGTGCCAGCAGCGGGCCTCAGGATTTGAACACTGAAGCTTTCTTT
CDR3aa: CASSGPQDLNTEAFF

d_gene: TRBD1
j_gene: TRBJ1-1
v_gene: TRBV27
abundance: .
CDR3nt: TGTGCCAGCAGTTACGGACAGGTGAACACTGAAGCTTTCTTT
CDR3aa: CASSYGQVNTEAFF

d_gene: .
j_gene: TRBJ2-3
v_gene: TRBV6-1
abundance: .
CDR3nt: TGTGCCAGCAGTCTCTTCACAGATACGCAGTATTTT
CDR3aa: CASSLFTDTQYF

d_gene: .
j_gene: TRBJ1-4
v_gene: TRBV19
abundance: .
CDR3nt: TGTGCCAGTAGTATCCAACGGCTACAGAATGAAAAACTGTTTTTT
CDR3aa: CASSIQRLQNEKLFF

d_gene: TRBD1
j_gene: TRBJ2-1
v_gene: TRBV5-6
abundance: few
CDR3nt: TGTGCCAGCAGCGAGGACAGGGGGCGACTAGGTTACAATGAGCAGTTCTTC
CDR3aa: CASSEDRGRLGYNEQFF

d_gene: TRBD1
j_gene: TRBJ1-4
v_gene: TRBV7-2
abundance: .
CDR3nt: TGTGCCAGCAGGGTGGGACAGCCTAATGAAAAACTGTTTTTT
CDR3aa: CASRVGQPNEKLFF

d_gene: .
j_gene: TRBJ1-4
v_gene: TRBV7-2
abundance: .
CDR3nt: TGTGCCAGCAGCTTAGGAGGGCCTGAAAAACTGTTTTTT
CDR3aa: CASSLGGPEKLFF

d_gene: .
j_gene: TRBJ2-1
v_gene: TRBV29-1
abundance: .
CDR3nt: TGCAGCGTTGAGCCGATACAGCGGTCCCCCATAACGGATGAGCAGTTCTTC
CDR3aa: CSVEPIQRSPITDEQFF

d_gene: TRBD2
j_gene: TRBJ2-6
v_gene: TRBV19
abundance: .
CDR3nt: TGTGCCAGTAGTCCGCGGGGGGGCGCCCCTGGGGCCAACGTCCTGACTTTC
CDR3aa: CASSPRGGAPGANVLTF

d_gene: TRBD1
j_gene: TRBJ1-5
v_gene: TRBV6-1
abundance: .
CDR3nt: TGTGCCAGCAGTGCCTGGACAGGGGGAATCAATCAGCCCCAGCATTTT
CDR3aa: CASSAWTGGINQPQHF

d_gene: TRBD1
j_gene: TRBJ1-1
v_gene: TRBV19
abundance: .
CDR3nt: TGTGCCAGTAGTATGTCTGCTTACAGGGGCATGAACACTGAAGCTTTCTTT
CDR3aa: CASSMSAYRGMNTEAFF

d_gene: .
j_gene: TRBJ2-1
v_gene: TRBV2
abundance: once
CDR3nt: TGTGCCAGCAGTGAAACGGGGTTTTCCTACAATGAGCAGTTCTTC
CDR3aa: CASSETGFSYNEQFF

d_gene: TRBD2
j_gene: TRBJ2-1
v_gene: TRBV29-1
abundance: .
CDR3nt: TGCAGCGTTTCACAGACTAGCGTCTACAATGAGCAGTTCTTC
CDR3aa: CSVSQTSVYNEQFF